The next 10 T cell receptor beta chains were all read from a single sample in a study of T-cell memory formation after mild COVID-19. Each CDR3 protein gets one entry after TCRdb re-called the 5' RACE reads with MiXCR. Of about 240,000 distinct CDR3 sequences listed, roughly 9.4% were seen once; the top ten hold more than 20%. The specimen sequenced was PBMCs or a T cell subset sorted from them (not recorded which). These receptors all come from a man between 18 and 29 years old who had mild COVID-19 (a few samples of this study predate the infection). Cell type and time point are not known.

J is TRBJ2-1 and V is TRBV5-1; D may match TRBD1 or TRBD2 (5 bases each). Germline V gives CDR1 SGHRS, CDR2 YFSETQ. The ends were cut back, 5 bases at V and 1 base at J, with 16 bases in the middle. This CDR3 is 16 amino acids long. CDR3 bases: TGCGCCAGCAGTAGAAACCGGGACCCGTCCTACAATGAGCAGTTCTTC. Its protein is CASSRNRDPSYNEQFF.

The V call is TRBV12-3 or TRBV12-4, the J call TRBJ2-2; TRBD2 is a possible D gene (5 bases). The CDR3 is made up of 13 amino acids. CDR3 loop: CAGSPANTGELFF. DNA of the CDR3: TGTGCGGGGAGCCCCGCGAACACCGGGGAGCTGTTTTTT.

This clonotype was seen only a few times. The rearrangement uses TRBV7-2 and TRBJ1-2; 7 bases fit TRBD1. CDR3 length: 19 amino acids. With V trimmed by 5 bases and J by 2 bases, 20 bases remained unmatched. CDR1 and CDR2 (germline): SGHTA, FQGNSA. The CDR3 is CASSKDLGVGTVTNYGYTF. The CDR3 region has the DNA TGTGCCAGCAGCAAAGACCTCGGGGTTGGGACAGTAACGAACTATGGCTACACCTTC.

This clonotype has only a few counts. The genes are TRBV12-3 or TRBV12-4 and TRBJ1-1; D not resolved. The CDR3 runs to 13 residues. Trimming cost V 6 bases and J 3 bases, with 11 bases left between them. The CDR3 region has the DNA TGTGCCAGCAGCCCCCGGTCTGACACTGAAGCTTTCTTT. Amino acids: CASSPRSDTEAFF.

V and J are TRBV5-1 and TRBJ1-2; D gene ambiguous. Germline V gene data show CDR1 as SGHRS and CDR2 as YFSETQ. This CDR3 has 13 residues. With 1 base removed from V and 4 bases from J, the gap between germline ends came to 8 bases. CDR3 sequence (DNA): TGCGCCAGCAGCTTGTCGGGGAGCTATGGCTACACCTTC. Protein product: CASSLSGSYGYTF.

This rearrangement joins TRBV25-1 to TRBJ1-1; no clear D gene. The CDR3 runs 14 residues. The germline V gene encodes CDR1 MGHDK and CDR2 SYGVNS. Trimming left V 7 bases short and J 0 bases short, with 12 bases between. CDR3 region: CASIRSEVNTEAFF. The CDR3 coding sequence is TGTGCCAGCATAAGGTCTGAGGTGAACACTGAAGCTTTCTTT. The full variable domain, rest sourced from reference TRBV25-1 and TRBJ1-1, is EADIYQTPRYLVIGTGKKITLECSQTMGHDKMYWYQQDPGMELHLIHYSYGVNSTEKGDLSSESTVSRIRTEHFPLTLESARPSHTSQYLCASIRSEVNTEAFFGQGTRLTVV.

This clonotype was seen a handful of times. The rearrangement joins TRBV12-3 or TRBV12-4 to TRBJ1-1, with D tentatively TRBD1 (6 bases). CDR3 size: 14 residues. V shed 2 bases and J shed 5 bases, with 12 bases lying between them. The CDR3 coding sequence is TGTGCCAGCAGTTTAACAGGGTTTAGGACTGAAGCTTTCTTT. Translation gives CASSLTGFRTEAFF.

The chain joins TRBV2 to TRBJ2-7, with TRBD1 as a possible D gene (6 bases). Germline CDR1 is SNHLY and CDR2 is FYNNEI. This CDR3 comprises 13 residues. Trimming stripped 4 bases from V and 2 bases from J, with 9 bases between. The DNA of the CDR3 is TGTGCCAGCAGTGGACAGGCCACCTACGAGCAGTACTTC. This codes for CASSGQATYEQYF. The full variable domain, with the rest looked up from reference TRBV2 and TRBJ2-7, is EPEVTQTPSHQVTQMGQEVILRCVPISNHLYFYWYRQILGQKVEFLVSFYNNEISEKSEIFDDQFSVERPDGSNFTLKIRSTKLEDSAMYFCASSGQATYEQYFGPGTRLTVT.

This clonotype was detected only a few times. The gene calls are TRBV4-1 and TRBJ2-5; D possibly corresponds to TRBD1 (5 bases). Germline-derived CDR1 and CDR2 are MGHRA and YSYEKL. The CDR3 extends over 14 amino acids. The V gene lost 4 bases and the J gene lost 2 bases, with 11 bases spanning the gap. In DNA, the CDR3 is TGCGCCAGCAGCCCCCCACAGGTTCAAGAGACCCAGTACTTC. This sequence encodes CASSPPQVQETQYF.

The sample holds one count of this clonotype. The V and J genes are TRBV10-3 and TRBJ2-5; D is ambiguous. The CDR3 length is 14 residues. Between the trimmed V and J ends, which lost 6 bases and 1 base, there was a span of 12 bases. Germline V gene lookup returns CDR1 ENHRY and CDR2 SYGVKD. The CDR3 here is CAISPGTRQETQYF. The CDR3 nucleotides read TGTGCCATCAGCCCAGGAACCCGCCAAGAGACCCAGTACTTC.